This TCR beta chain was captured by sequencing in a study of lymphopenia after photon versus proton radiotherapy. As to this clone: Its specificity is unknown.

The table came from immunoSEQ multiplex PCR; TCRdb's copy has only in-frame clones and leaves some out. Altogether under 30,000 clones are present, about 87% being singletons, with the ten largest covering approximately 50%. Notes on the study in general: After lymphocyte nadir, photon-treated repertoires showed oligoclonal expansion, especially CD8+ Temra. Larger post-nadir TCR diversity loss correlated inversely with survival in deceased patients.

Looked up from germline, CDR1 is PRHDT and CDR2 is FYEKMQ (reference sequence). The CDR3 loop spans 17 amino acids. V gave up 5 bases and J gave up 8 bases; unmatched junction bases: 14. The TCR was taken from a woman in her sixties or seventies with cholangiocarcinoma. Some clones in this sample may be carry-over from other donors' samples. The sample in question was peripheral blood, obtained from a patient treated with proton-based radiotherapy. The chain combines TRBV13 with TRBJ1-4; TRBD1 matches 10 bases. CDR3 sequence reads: CASSVGDRGGIEEKLFF. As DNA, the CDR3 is TGTGCCAGCAGCGTTGGGGACAGGGGAGGAATCGAGGAAAAACTGTTTTTT.